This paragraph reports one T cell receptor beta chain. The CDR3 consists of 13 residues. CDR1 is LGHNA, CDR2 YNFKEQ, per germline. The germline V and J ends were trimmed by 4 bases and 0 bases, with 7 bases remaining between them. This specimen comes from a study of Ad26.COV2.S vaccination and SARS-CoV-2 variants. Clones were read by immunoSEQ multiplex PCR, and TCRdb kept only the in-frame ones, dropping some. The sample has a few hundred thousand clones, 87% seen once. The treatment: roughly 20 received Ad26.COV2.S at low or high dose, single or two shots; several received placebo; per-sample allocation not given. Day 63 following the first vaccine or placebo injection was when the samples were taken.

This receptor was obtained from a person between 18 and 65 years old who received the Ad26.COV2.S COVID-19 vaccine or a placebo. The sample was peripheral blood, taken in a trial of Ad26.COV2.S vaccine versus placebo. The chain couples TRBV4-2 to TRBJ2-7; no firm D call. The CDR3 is CASSLHSSYEQYF. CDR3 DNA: TGTGCCAGCAGCCTTCACAGCTCCTACGAGCAGTACTTC.